This TCR beta chain was obtained from a study of long-term antiretroviral therapy in people with HIV. Germline V gene data show CDR1 as MNHEY and CDR2 as SMNVEV (reference sequence). The junction had 5 bases not matched to a gene; V was cut back by 5 bases and J by 6 bases. The CDR3 spans 14 residues. Run at survey level, the immunoSEQ assay was version v3.0. Repertoires were generated with immunoSEQ multiplex PCR, while TCRdb's copy carries only in-frame clones and drops some. The sample shows 30,000 to 35,000 clones, approximately 93% of them seen only once. This specimen consisted of unsorted PBMCs, obtained more than 5 years after starting antiretroviral therapy. This clonotype was obtained from a woman in her fifties or sixties with HIV. The chain is built from TRBV27 and TRBJ1-5; 9 nucleotides line up with TRBD1. The CDR3 loop reads CASSQQGAGQPQHF. CDR3 DNA sequence: TGTGCCAGCAGTCAACAGGGGGCCGGTCAGCCCCAGCATTTT.